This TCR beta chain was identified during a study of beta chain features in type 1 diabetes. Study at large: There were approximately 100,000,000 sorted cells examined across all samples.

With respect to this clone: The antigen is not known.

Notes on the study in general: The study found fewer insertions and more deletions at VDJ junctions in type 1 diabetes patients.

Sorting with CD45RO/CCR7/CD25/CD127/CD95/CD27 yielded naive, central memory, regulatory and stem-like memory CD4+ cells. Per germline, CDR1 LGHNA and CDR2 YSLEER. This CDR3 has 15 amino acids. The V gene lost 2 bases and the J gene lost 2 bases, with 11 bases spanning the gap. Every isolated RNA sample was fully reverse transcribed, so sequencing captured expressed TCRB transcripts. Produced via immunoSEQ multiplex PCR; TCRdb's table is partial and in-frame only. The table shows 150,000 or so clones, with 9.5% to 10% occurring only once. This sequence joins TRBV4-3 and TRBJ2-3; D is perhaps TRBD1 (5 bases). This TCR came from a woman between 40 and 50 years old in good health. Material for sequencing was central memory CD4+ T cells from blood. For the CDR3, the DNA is TGCGCCAGCAGCCAAATTTCAGGGTTCACAGATACGCAGTATTTT. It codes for CASSQISGFTDTQYF.